The clone carrying this TCR beta chain came up many times. TCRdb fed the 5' RACE reads into MiXCR, producing one record per CDR3 protein. This table holds 300,000 to 400,000 distinct CDR3 sequences, approximately 9.1% found once. The data are from a study of identical twins. Trimming cost V 1 base and J 6 bases, with 18 bases left between them. CDR1 is KGHDR and CDR2 is SFDVKD in the germline V gene. The CDR3 is 17 residues long. Sequencing was performed on naive T cells sorted from blood. V gene TRBV24-1 combines with J gene TRBJ2-1, with D maybe TRBD2 (5 bases). This clonotype originated in a woman aged 45-65 years in good health. The CDR3 here is CATSDFGPGDEGNEQFF. For the CDR3, the DNA is TGTGCCACCAGTGATTTTGGCCCCGGGGATGAGGGCAATGAGCAGTTCTTC.